A selection of T cell receptor beta chains follows, all from one sample in a study of response to subunit inactivated influenza vaccine. TCRdb reprocessed the RT-PCR reads with MiXCR, giving one entry per CDR3 protein. Here the sample spans more than 450,000 distinct CDR3 sequences, approximately 7.6% being singletons. Sequenced material: PBMCs from blood, taken roughly 24 months after vaccination. The source of these receptors is a man aged 50-75 years who received an inactivated influenza vaccine. Both conserved end residues are trimmed from each CDR3. A D gene is named only where the DNA matches it firmly.

V: TRBV5-6; D: .; J: TRBJ2-3; CDR3: ASSLNGGARTDTQY
V: TRBV7-7; D: TRBD2; J: TRBJ2-5; CDR3: ASSLSSGDQETQY
V: TRBV21-1; D: .; J: TRBJ2-7; CDR3: AEQPPAGVSYEQY
V: TRBV20-1; D: TRBD1; J: TRBJ1-5; CDR3: SAKDRGPYQPQH
V: TRBV27; D: .; J: TRBJ2-7; CDR3: ASSLRINSYEQY
V: TRBV12-3/TRBV12-4; D: TRBD1; J: TRBJ2-5; CDR3: ASSYPDRPQETQY
V: TRBV7-2; D: TRBD1; J: TRBJ1-2; CDR3: ASSTWTGGYGYT
V: TRBV3-1; D: .; J: TRBJ1-3; CDR3: ASSQERNSGNTIY
V: TRBV7-2; D: TRBD1; J: TRBJ1-1; CDR3: ASSPARDSLAF
V: TRBV5-1; D: TRBD1; J: TRBJ1-4; CDR3: ASSGTGATNEKLF
V: TRBV7-2; D: .; J: TRBJ2-3; CDR3: ASSLLVVTDTQY
V: TRBV5-1; D: .; J: TRBJ2-3; CDR3: ASSVSGRLGTDTQY
V: TRBV20-1; D: .; J: TRBJ2-3; CDR3: SARDPGTLNTDTQY
V: TRBV7-9; D: TRBD2; J: TRBJ2-3; CDR3: ASSDLAGSTDTQY
V: TRBV15; D: .; J: TRBJ2-2; CDR3: ATSTLRLFPGELF
V: TRBV6-5; D: .; J: TRBJ2-3; CDR3: ASSYSPGHNTDTQY